This T cell receptor beta chain stems from a study of T cells in Graves' hyperthyroidism and ophthalmopathy (dated by TCRdb to the late 2010s). Context from the whole study: Peripheral blood was collected at initial diagnosis, before any treatment. TCR V-J signatures able to tell the groups apart were searched for in a discovery cohort of 95 or so patients, of whom around 42 had Graves' ophthalmopathy and 55 to 60 had stable Graves' hyperthyroidism. Prospective prediction of ophthalmopathy was tested in an independent validation cohort of 18 to 20 hyperthyroidism patients and some 17 patients who later progressed to ophthalmopathy. The roughly 90 discovery patients were divided at random into training and test sets in a 7:3 ratio. In addition, the study compared T-cell repertoires in thyroid tissue and in blood from 6 or 7 Graves' hyperthyroidism patients. After sampling, hyperthyroidism patients received methimazole starting at 30 mg daily, and ophthalmopathy patients received high-dose intravenous methylprednisolone. The paper describes TCR Vbeta CDR3 sequencing of about 140 peripheral blood samples, made up of 40 to 45 ophthalmopathy patients, 70 to 75 hyperthyroidism patients and roughly 17 progressor patients.

Ophthalmopathy patients had moderately to severely active disease, Clinical Activity Score of at least 3, NOSPECS grade of at least 4, and duration under 3 months. Exclusion was applied to patients with uncontrolled infections, other autoimmune diseases, pregnancy or lactation. Diagnoses were established on the basis of clinical symptoms, serum thyroxine and TRAb, thyroid ultrasound, and orbital computed tomography. PBMCs were isolated from about 9.1 ml of fresh peripheral blood by Ficoll-Paque density gradient centrifugation. Total RNA was extracted with Trizol reagent, and quality was checked on an Agilent 2100 Bioanalyzer. TCR beta CDR3 regions were amplified from RNA transcripts. The TCR CDR3 was subjected to a first round of RT-PCR using the HTBI primer set and the Qiagen OneStep RT-PCR kit. Libraries were constructed in a second round of multiplex PCR, after which size selection and purification were carried out. The libraries were sequenced on an Illumina HiSeq2000 using paired-end 100 bp reads. The original pipeline was this. SOAPnuke was used to process the raw data, throwing out any read that contained adapters or uncalled bases, had a mean Phred below 15, or lacked an exact constant-primer or identifier match. COPE v1.2.5 was used to merge high-quality paired reads, and clonotypes were defined as unique nucleotide sequences. MiTCR v1.1 was used to align clonotypes to the IMGT TRBV, TRBD and TRBJ reference segments. The analysis was restricted to V-J combinations with a frequency above 0.0001, which together covered just over 99% of the repertoires. A TCS score was defined as the ratio between F50 (clonal expansion) and ExV (chaos), using BLOSUM62-based TCRdist between CDR3 peptides within each V-J. Welch's t-statistics and random forest reduced just over 500 V-J features to 10 to 15, which were used in a naive Bayes classifier (R e1071). TCRdb trimmed the raw reads at Q25, called clones with MiXCR and kept productive beta chains. One record per CDR3 amino acid sequence lists the most common genes and DNA. For this entry, the V and J calls and clone size follow TCRdb and not the study's own pipeline. This sample gives 500,000 to 750,000 distinct CDR3 sequences in total; 12% to 15% of them show up just once. Around 7% of the sample lies in the top ten.

CDR1 SEHNR and CDR2 FQNEAQ are derived from the germline V gene (reference sequence). Inclusive of the bounding cysteine and phenylalanine, the CDR3 is 17 residues long. The entry retains the CDR3 DNA only, 51 bases that are in frame from base 1. The investigation overall reported the following: No statistical method was used to set the sample size in advance, and investigators knew the group allocation. Blood samples also contained most of the expanded thyroid clonotypes (frequency above 0.001), which suggests that blood repertoires may reflect thyroid immune responses. A 13 V-J signature model separated ophthalmopathy from stable hyperthyroidism, with roughly 88% sensitivity and 81.08% specificity in cross-validation and 80%/75% in testing. In validation, the model predicted progression to ophthalmopathy a median of approximately 6.3 months before onset, with approximately 71% sensitivity and about 72% specificity.

As for this clonotype: Its antigen has not been determined. Since a much larger clone is just one base distant, this may be a read error.

The material sequenced was blood. The sequence came from a woman aged 18-29 years with Graves' ophthalmopathy. This chain is built from TRBV7-9 and TRBJ2-7; the D gene is perhaps TRBD2, from 6 matching bases. The CDR3 region reads CASSLARLGGTSYKQYF. The nucleotide sequence reads TGTGCCAGCAGCTTAGCCCGCTTGGGCGGGACTTCCTACAAGCAGTACTTC.